These 20 T cell receptor beta chains were sequenced from one sample in a study of blood T cell repertoires in COVID-19. Some clones are missing from TCRdb's copy, which holds only in-frame ones; the method was immunoSEQ multiplex PCR. Seen here are about 200,000 clones, around 84% observed once, and the top ten hold 3% to 3.5%. The sequenced material came from peripheral blood. The receptors originated from a man aged 60-69 years with acute or convalescent COVID-19.

This chain joins TRBV7-8 and TRBJ2-7; 8 bases agree with TRBD1. The CDR3 loop spans 16 amino acids. Germline trimming cut 5 bases from V and 0 bases from J; bases unmatched to any gene: 9. Germline CDR1 and CDR2: SGHVS and FQNEAQ. CDR3 sequence: CASSGRDRRYSYEQYF. As DNA, the CDR3 is TGTGCCAGCAGCGGACGGGACAGGCGATACTCCTACGAGCAGTACTTC. Based on the CDR3 plus reference TRBV7-8 and TRBJ2-7, the full variable domain is GAGVSQSPRYKVAKRGQDVALRCDPISGHVSLFWYQQALGQGPEFLTYFQNEAQLDKSGLPSDRFFAERPEGSVSTLKIQRTQQEDSAVYLCASSGRDRRYSYEQYFGPGTRLTVT.

The chain links TRBV9 to TRBJ1-3, with D possibly matching TRBD1 (6 bases). CDR3 length equals 15 residues. V was cut by 6 bases and J by 4 bases, with 17 bases left in between. The germline V gene has CDR1 SGDLS and CDR2 YYNGEE. In nucleotides, the CDR3 is TGTGCCAGCAATCGCGGGGGGCTCAGGGGAAACACCATATATTTT. Its translation: CASNRGGLRGNTIYF.

The CDR3 loop reads CASSQVGQGSTGANVLTF. In nucleotides, the CDR3 is TGTGCCAGCAGCCAAGTTGGACAGGGGTCGACTGGGGCCAACGTCCTGACTTTC. V usage is TRBV4-2 and J usage is TRBJ2-6; 9 nucleotides agree with TRBD1. Germline V gene lookup returns CDR1 LGHNA and CDR2 YNFKEQ. V shed 1 base and J 2 bases; nucleotides not matched to a gene: 6. CDR3 length: 18 amino acids.

The rearrangement joins TRBV2 to TRBJ2-1; 7 bases fit TRBD1. Germline V lookup: CDR1 SNHLY, CDR2 FYNNEI. This CDR3 has 15 amino acids. V lost 6 bases, J lost 0 bases, and 5 bases stayed unmatched. The CDR3: CASSHGTVSYNEQFF. CDR3 bases: TGTGCCAGCAGCCACGGGACAGTCTCCTACAATGAGCAGTTCTTC.

In this sample, this clone turned up once. The V call is TRBV14, the J call TRBJ1-6; D unresolved. The germline gives CDR1 SGHDN, CDR2 FVKESK. Trimming took 0 bases from V and 8 from J, leaving 8 bases between them. The CDR3 spans 14 residues. DNA of the CDR3: TGTGCCAGCAGCCAAGAGCTCCGGGATTCACCCCTCCACTTT. Protein sequence: CASSQELRDSPLHF.

V usage is TRBV19 and J usage is TRBJ2-6; D remains ambiguous. The CDR3 has 16 residues. The ends were cut back, 3 bases at V and 0 bases at J, with 9 bases in the middle. Germline V gene data show CDR1 as LNHDA and CDR2 as SQIVND (reference sequence). Here the CDR3 DNA reads TGTGCCAGTAGTATGTGGGCCATCTCTGGGGCCAACGTCCTGACTTTC. This codes for CASSMWAISGANVLTF.

The gene calls are TRBV30 and TRBJ2-5; 13 nucleotides agree with TRBD2. This CDR3 is 16 amino acids long. Looked up from germline, CDR1 is GTSNPN and CDR2 is SVGIG (reference sequence). The trim removed 0 bases at V and 1 base at J, leaving 2 bases unmatched. The CDR3 nucleotides are TGTGCCTGGAGTGTACTAGCGGGGGGGCCCCAAGAGACCCAGTACTTC. Its translation: CAWSVLAGGPQETQYF.

The J gene is TRBJ2-7, the V gene TRBV7-2; 9 nucleotides match TRBD2. Germline CDR1 reads SGHTA; CDR2 reads FQGNSA. CDR3 size: 15 residues. V lost 3 bases to trimming and J lost 2 bases; unmatched junction nucleotides: 5. The CDR3 sequence is CASSFGRGGTYEQYF. CDR3 bases: TGTGCCAGCAGCTTTGGGCGGGGGGGCACCTACGAGCAGTACTTC.

This chain joins TRBV7-2 and TRBJ1-5; D not certain. With 5 bases removed from V and 0 bases from J, the gap between germline ends came to 11 bases. CDR1 and CDR2 (germline): SGHTA, FQGNSA. The CDR3 totals 15 residues. The DNA for the CDR3 is TGTGCCAGCAGCCCAAGACACAATAGCAATCAGCCCCAGCATTTT. This encodes CASSPRHNSNQPQHF.

V is TRBV2 and J is TRBJ1-6; 8 bases fit TRBD1. V was pared by 7 bases and J by 7 bases, with 9 bases of the junction left unmatched. Germline assignment: CDR1 SNHLY and CDR2 FYNNEI. The CDR3 runs 15 residues. CDR3 bases: TGTGCCAGCAATACCGACTCAGGGGGCAATTCACCCCTCCACTTT. It codes for CASNTDSGGNSPLHF. Together with reference TRBV2 and TRBJ1-6, the CDR3 gives the full variable domain: EPEVTQTPSHQVTQMGQEVILRCVPISNHLYFYWYRQILGQKVEFLVSFYNNEISEKSEIFDDQFSVERPDGSNFTLKIRSTKLEDSAMYFCASNTDSGGNSPLHFGNGTRLTVT.

The gene calls are TRBV6-7 and TRBJ1-6; D not resolved. TRBV6-7 is annotated as an ORF whose role is uncertain. The V end lost 9 bases, the J end lost 6 bases, and 12 bases lay between the germline ends. The CDR3 is 13 residues long. This CDR3 is CARTPGSNSPLHF. The CDR3 nucleotides read TGTGCCAGGACCCCCGGGAGTAATTCACCCCTCCACTTT.

This clone appeared a single time. The chain is built from TRBV7-2 and TRBJ2-3, with TRBD2 identical over 10 bases. The CDR3 runs 17 residues. The junction had 9 bases not matched to a gene; V was cut back by 1 base and J by 5 bases. Germline V gene data show CDR1 as SGHTA and CDR2 as FQGNSA. In DNA, the CDR3 is TGTGCCAGCAGCTTAGGGTCTAGCGGGGGTCGGGAAGATACGCAGTATTTT. Encoded protein: CASSLGSSGGREDTQYF.

The chain joins TRBV7-9 to TRBJ2-1; D remains ambiguous. Trimming cost V 5 bases and J 7 bases, with 12 bases left between them. There are 13 residues in the CDR3. From germline, CDR1 is SEHNR and CDR2 FQNEAQ (reference sequence). In nucleotides, the CDR3 is TGTGCCAGCAGCATCCGGGTCGTAAATGAGCAGTTCTTC. It yields the protein CASSIRVVNEQFF.

The genes are TRBV11-3 and TRBJ2-2; 11 bases map to TRBD1. Germline trimming cut 3 bases from V and 8 bases from J; bases unmatched to any gene: 11. The CDR3 loop spans 17 amino acids. The germline V gene encodes CDR1 SGHNT and CDR2 YENEEA. The CDR3 region is CASSFTRTGGGLGELFF. CDR3 coding DNA: TGTGCCAGCAGCTTTACTAGGACAGGGGGCGGTTTGGGGGAGCTGTTTTTT.

This clone appeared once. The genes are TRBV27 and TRBJ2-2; 7 bases fit TRBD1. The CDR3 totals 17 residues. Trimming took 5 bases from V and 7 from J; bases not matched to a gene: 16. The germline V gene has CDR1 MNHEY and CDR2 SMNVEV (reference sequence). CDR3 region: CASSLLFDRDLNGELFF. The CDR3 region has the DNA TGTGCCAGCAGTCTACTCTTCGACAGGGATCTTAACGGGGAGCTGTTTTTT.

CDR3 loop: CASSERASRALGKGQFF. The CDR3 region has the DNA TGTGCCAGCAGTGAGCGTGCGAGCAGGGCCCTTGGCAAGGGGCAGTTCTTC. This sequence joins TRBV2 and TRBJ2-1; weak D call: TRBD1 (5 bases). V lost 3 bases and J 12 bases, leaving 27 bases between the germline ends. Looked up from germline, CDR1 is SNHLY and CDR2 is FYNNEI. The CDR3 is made up of 17 amino acids.

V is TRBV15 and J is TRBJ1-6, with D perhaps matching TRBD1 (5 bases). Germline CDR1 LNHNV, CDR2 YYDKDF (reference sequence). V was shortened by 0 bases and J by 5 bases, with 20 bases between the two germline ends. The CDR3 has 19 amino acids. The CDR3 bases are TGTGCCACCAGCAGAGAGTCTTTCGGGAGGATAGGGGATAATTCACCCCTCCACTTT. Its translation is CATSRESFGRIGDNSPLHF. Full variable domain (outside the CDR3, taken from reference TRBV15 and TRBJ1-6): DAMVIQNPRYQVTQFGKPVTLSCSQTLNHNVMYWYQQKSSQAPKLLFHYYDKDFNNEADTPDNFQSRRPNTSFCFLDIRSPGLGDTAMYLCATSRESFGRIGDNSPLHFGNGTRLTVT.

The chain employs TRBV10-2 and TRBJ2-5; tentatively, D is TRBD2 (6 bases). V was trimmed by 6 bases and J by 0 bases, leaving 11 bases between them. Germline V CDR1 and CDR2: WSHSY, SAAADI. This CDR3 region has 14 residues. This chain's CDR3 is CASSLLAHQETQYF. CDR3 nucleotide sequence: TGCGCCAGCAGCCTACTAGCCCACCAAGAGACCCAGTACTTC.

The chain recombines TRBV6-4 with TRBJ1-2, with TRBD1 matching over 10 bases. This CDR3 has 13 residues. Germline assignment: CDR1 MRHNA and CDR2 SNTAGT. V shed 6 bases and J 9 bases; nucleotides not matched to a gene: 7. CDR3 region: CASRAGTGERYTF. DNA for the CDR3: TGTGCCAGCAGAGCCGGGACAGGGGAACGCTACACCTTC.

The chain combines TRBV5-1 with TRBJ1-5; D remains ambiguous. CDR1 is SGHRS and CDR2 is YFSETQ in the germline V gene. This CDR3 region has 15 residues. The V end lost 0 bases, the J end lost 4 bases, and 11 bases lay between the germline ends. The CDR3 DNA follows: TGCGCCAGCAGCTTGGCGCCAGGCTTAAATCAGCCCCAGCATTTT. It is translated as CASSLAPGLNQPQHF.